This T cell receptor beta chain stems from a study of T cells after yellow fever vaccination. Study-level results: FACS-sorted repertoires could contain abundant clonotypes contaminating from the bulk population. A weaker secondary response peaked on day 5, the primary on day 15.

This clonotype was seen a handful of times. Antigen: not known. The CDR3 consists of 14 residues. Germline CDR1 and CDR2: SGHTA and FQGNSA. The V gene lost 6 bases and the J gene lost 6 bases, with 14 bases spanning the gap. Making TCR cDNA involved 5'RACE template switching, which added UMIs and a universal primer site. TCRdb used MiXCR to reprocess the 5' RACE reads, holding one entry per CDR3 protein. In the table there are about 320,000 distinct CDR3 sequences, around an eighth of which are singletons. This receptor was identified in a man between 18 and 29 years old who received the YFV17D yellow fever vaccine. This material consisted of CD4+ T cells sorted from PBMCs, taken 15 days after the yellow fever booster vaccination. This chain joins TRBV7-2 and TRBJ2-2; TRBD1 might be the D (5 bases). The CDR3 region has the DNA TGTGCCAGCAGTGTGCCAGGGCTCGCCGGGGAGCTGTTTTTT. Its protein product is CASSVPGLAGELFF.